Listed here are 17 T cell receptor beta chains from one sample, sequenced in a study of shared clonotypes between healthy human individuals. Naive CD8 isolation took CD45RO-negative cells positively selected for CCR7 and excluded terminally differentiated effector memory CD45RA+ cells. Clones were sequenced by immunoSEQ multiplex PCR, and TCRdb holds only the in-frame ones, with some missing. The sample has around 1.9 million clones; roughly 91% are singletons. The specimen sequenced was naive CD8+ T cells from PBMCs. The source is a man between 18 and 29 years old in good health. Some clones in this sample may be carry-over from other donors' samples.

The chain couples TRBV28 to TRBJ2-1; D is tentatively TRBD1 or TRBD2 (5 bases each). The V and J ends lost 3 bases and 6 bases respectively, with 15 bases between them. Germline V gives CDR1 MDHEN, CDR2 SYDVKM. The CDR3 has 15 residues. CDR3 coding DNA: TGTGCCAGCAGTTTGGGGGACCCCCTCACCAATGAGCAGTTCTTC. Its protein is CASSLGDPLTNEQFF.

This chain links TRBV11-3 with TRBJ1-2; D is unresolved. The CDR3 length is 14 residues. Germline V gene sequence: CDR1 SGHNT, CDR2 YENEEA. The ends were cut back, 1 base at V and 2 bases at J, with 8 bases in the middle. CDR3 region: CASSLVSGNYGYTF. For the CDR3, the DNA is TGTGCCAGCAGCTTAGTTTCGGGGAACTATGGCTACACCTTC.

CDR3 DNA: TGTGCCAGCAGTGTCTGGGGTGCTGGAAACACCATATATTTT. This translates into CASSVWGAGNTIYF. This chain joins TRBV2 and TRBJ1-3; D uncertain. CDR1 and CDR2 (germline): SNHLY, FYNNEI. Trimming removed 4 bases at V and 2 bases at J, with 9 bases between. The CDR3 totals 14 residues.

Remarks on this clone: Other DNA sequences in the same sample also yield this CDR3. The CDR3 nucleotides read TGCGCCAGCAGTGATGGTGGGGAGCAGTTCTTC. Translated: CASSDGGEQFF. V is TRBV10-1 and J is TRBJ2-1; D uncertain. Germline lookup yields CDR1 WNHNN and CDR2 SYGVQD (reference sequence). V was pared by 3 bases and J by 10 bases, with 7 bases between. CDR3 length: 11 residues.

The rearrangement joins TRBV5-1 to TRBJ2-7, with TRBD1 matching 8 bases. Trimming took 4 bases from V and 4 from J; bases not matched to a gene: 7. Germline lookup yields CDR1 SGHRS and CDR2 YFSETQ. CDR3 length equals 14 residues. The CDR3 DNA is TGCGCCAGCAGCGGTCGGACAGGGAGGTACGAGCAGTACTTC. Translation gives CASSGRTGRYEQYF.

This clone was seen only once. The V call is TRBV7-9, the J call TRBJ2-3; no firm D call. Trimming removed 5 bases at V and 0 bases at J, with 12 bases between. The germline V gene encodes CDR1 SEHNR and CDR2 FQNEAQ (reference sequence). CDR3 size: 15 residues. In nucleotides, the CDR3 is TGTGCCAGCAGCCCTCCCCGCGGAAGCACAGATACGCAGTATTTT. Translated, it gives CASSPPRGSTDTQYF.

This chain joins TRBV6-1 and TRBJ2-7; 10 positions match TRBD2. Germline-derived CDR1 and CDR2 are MNHNS and SASEGT. The CDR3 covers 14 residues. Trimming removed 6 bases from V and 4 bases from J; junction bases left unmatched: 6. CDR3 loop: CASRSGLANYEQYF. CDR3 sequence (DNA): TGTGCCAGCAGGTCGGGACTAGCGAATTACGAGCAGTACTTC.

Note on this clone: This sample includes further DNA sequences coding for the same CDR3. This rearrangement joins TRBV4-3 to TRBJ2-3; 10 nucleotides agree with TRBD2. Germline assignment: CDR1 LGHNA and CDR2 YSLEER. CDR3 length equals 15 residues. The trim removed 2 bases at V and 3 bases at J, leaving 2 bases unmatched. The CDR3 bases are TGCGCCAGCAGCCAAACTAGCGGGATAACAGATACGCAGTATTTT. This translates into CASSQTSGITDTQYF.

This clone was observed a single time. The chain joins TRBV5-1 to TRBJ2-7; TRBD1 agrees at 10 bases. Per germline, CDR1 SGHRS and CDR2 YFSETQ. V dropped 2 bases and J dropped 6; count of bases not matched to a gene: 8. The length of the CDR3 is 15 residues. Here the CDR3 reads CASSLTGTGVSEQYF. The CDR3 region has the DNA TGCGCCAGCAGCTTAACCGGGACAGGGGTTAGCGAGCAGTACTTC.

This chain's CDR3 is CASSSRLAGGINEQFF. The DNA of the CDR3 is TGTGCCAGCAGTTCTCGACTAGCGGGAGGGATAAATGAGCAGTTCTTC. The rearrangement uses TRBV28 and TRBJ2-1; TRBD2 matches 14 bases. CDR1 MDHEN and CDR2 SYDVKM come from the germline V gene. This CDR3 has 16 residues. V shed 4 bases and J 7 bases; nucleotides not matched to a gene: 6.

V is TRBV28 and J is TRBJ1-3, with D perhaps TRBD1 (5 bases). The V end was cut by 2 bases, the J end by 1 base, with 12 bases between. The V gene's germline CDR1 is MDHEN and CDR2 SYDVKM. The CDR3 length is 16 residues. The CDR3 loop reads CASSLKQGLSGNTIYF. The CDR3, as DNA: TGTGCCAGCAGTTTAAAGCAGGGACTGTCTGGAAACACCATATATTTT.

The rearrangement uses TRBV13 and TRBJ2-7; D unclear. The germline CDR1 and CDR2 sequences are PRHDT and FYEKMQ (reference sequence). The CDR3 extends over 11 amino acids. Trimming removed 5 bases from V and 4 bases from J, with 6 bases in between. The CDR3 reads CASSPAYEQYF. CDR3 coding DNA: TGTGCCAGCAGCCCTGCTTACGAGCAGTACTTC.

The chain recombines TRBV4-1 with TRBJ2-4; 7 nucleotides align to TRBD2. This CDR3 has 17 amino acids. V trimming: 1 base; J trimming: 2 bases; junction bases outside the gene matches: 8. Per germline, CDR1 MGHRA and CDR2 YSYEKL. The CDR3 here is CASSQVATGGTKNIQYF. The CDR3 region has the DNA TGCGCCAGCAGCCAAGTTGCTACGGGAGGAACCAAAAACATTCAGTACTTC.

The chain uses TRBV7-9 and TRBJ2-3; D is possibly TRBD1 or TRBD2 (7 bases each). Germline loops: CDR1 SEHNR, CDR2 FQNEAQ (reference sequence). CDR3 length: 15 amino acids. V was pared by 1 base and J by 5 bases, with 13 bases between. The CDR3 protein is CASSLDRGGGDTQYF. As DNA, the CDR3 is TGTGCCAGCAGCTTAGACAGGGGCGGGGGAGATACGCAGTATTTT.

The V call is TRBV9, the J call TRBJ2-6; TRBD2 might be the D (5 bases). Germline V gene lookup returns CDR1 SGDLS and CDR2 YYNGEE. With 0 bases removed from V and 1 base from J, the gap between germline ends came to 11 bases. The CDR3 consists of 17 residues. The DNA of the CDR3 is TGTGCCAGCAGCGTAGCTGCCGGGGTGTCTGGGGCCAACGTCCTGACTTTC. Translating gives CASSVAAGVSGANVLTF.

The chain carries TRBV27 and TRBJ2-5; 7 bases align to TRBD2. The J call is doubtful: the DNA matches TRBJ2-7 better. Germline V gene lookup returns CDR1 MNHEY and CDR2 SMNVEV (reference sequence). The CDR3 contains 14 residues. CDR3 region: CASTGGEGPYEQYF. Written as DNA, the CDR3 is TGTGCCAGCACTGGGGGGGAGGGGCCCTACGAGCAGTACTTC.

The chain joins TRBV4-1 to TRBJ2-1, with a tentative D call TRBD1 (6 bases). The CDR3 has 17 residues. Looked up from germline, CDR1 is MGHRA and CDR2 is YSYEKL. Between the trimmed V and J ends, which lost 2 bases and 5 bases, there was a span of 19 bases. This CDR3 reads CASSQWVPGQTDNEQFF. CDR3 in DNA: TGCGCCAGCAGCCAATGGGTTCCGGGACAAACAGACAATGAGCAGTTCTTC.